This TCR beta chain is from a study of T cells after yellow fever vaccination. The CDR3 consists of 16 residues. The trim removed 0 bases at V and 10 bases at J, leaving 11 bases unmatched. Germline V gene lookup returns CDR1 SGHKS and CDR2 YYEKEE (reference sequence). TCRdb passed the 5' RACE reads through MiXCR, listing each CDR3 protein once. In the table there are 500,000 to 700,000 distinct CDR3 sequences, about a fifth of which are singletons. This clonotype showed up just a few times. The source of this sequence is a man aged 25-40 years who received the YFV17D yellow fever vaccine. V usage is TRBV5-5 and J usage is TRBJ2-1, with 9 bases fitting TRBD2. Here the sequenced sample was PBMCs, taken 15 days after the yellow fever booster vaccination. For the CDR3, the DNA is TGTGCCAGCAGCTTGGCAGTAGCGGGAGTATCCAACGAGCAGTTCTTC. Translating gives CASSLAVAGVSNEQFF.